These 16 T cell receptor beta chains were all obtained from the same sample, sequenced in a study of T cells in Graves' hyperthyroidism and ophthalmopathy. The investigators amplified TCR beta CDR3 regions from RNA transcripts. The HTBI set primed first-round TCR CDR3 RT-PCR. TCRdb used MiXCR to reprocess the multiplex PCR reads, holding one entry per CDR3 protein. The sample records 750,000 to 900,000 distinct CDR3 sequences, roughly 40% being singletons. The sample was blood. These receptor sequences come from a young man with Graves' hyperthyroidism.

This clonotype has only one observation. The gene calls are TRBV7-3 and TRBJ2-5; tentative D call: TRBD2 (5 bases). This CDR3 is built from 15 residues. The germline CDR1 and CDR2 sequences are SGHTA and FQGTGA. The V gene lost 2 bases and the J gene lost 3 bases, with 13 bases spanning the gap. The CDR3 DNA sequence: TGTGCCAGCAGCTTATACCACACCGGGGAAGAGACCCAGTACTTC. Translated, it gives CASSLYHTGEETQYF.

With regard to this clonotype: At one boundary the junction diverges from the germline segment, which might be a read error. The V and J genes are TRBV10-3 and TRBJ2-5; D is perhaps TRBD2 (6 bases). CDR3 length: 16 residues. Germline loops: CDR1 ENHRY, CDR2 SYGVKD. CDR3 bases: TGTGCCAGCAGTTACCCCGCCGGGGGAGCGGAAGAGACCCAGTACTTC. Residues: CASSYPAGGAEETQYF.

This clonotype was recorded many times. The rearrangement uses TRBV9 and TRBJ1-2; D may be TRBD1 (5 bases). There are 12 residues in the CDR3. From germline, CDR1 is SGDLS and CDR2 YYNGEE. Trimming shortened V by 6 bases and J by 6 bases, and 12 bases separated the two germline ends. Written as DNA, the CDR3 is TGTGCCAGCAAGGGACTCCCAAATGGCTACACCTTC. Translation: CASKGLPNGYTF. Complete variable domain (other parts from reference TRBV9 and TRBJ1-2): DSGVTQTPKHLITATGQRVTLRCSPRSGDLSVYWYQQSLDQGLQFLIQYYNGEERAKGNILERFSAQQFPDLHSELNLSSLELGDSALYFCASKGLPNGYTFGSGTRLTVV.

In its sample, this clonotype was seen a few times. The chain links TRBV10-3 to TRBJ1-5; 11 bases agree with TRBD1. This CDR3 region has 15 residues. Germline assignment: CDR1 ENHRY and CDR2 SYGVKD. V shed 6 bases, J shed 0 bases, and the junction held 1 base outside the gene matches. The CDR3: CAISGTGGSNQPQHF. The CDR3 DNA sequence: TGTGCCATCAGCGGGACAGGGGGTAGCAATCAGCCCCAGCATTTT.

This clonotype was picked up many times. CDR3 amino acids: CASSLVTGGHETQYF. The CDR3 bases are TGTGCCAGCAGCTTAGTAACAGGGGGCCACGAGACCCAGTACTTC. The chain carries TRBV7-2 and TRBJ2-5; 9 nucleotides line up with TRBD1. The V and J ends lost 1 base and 5 bases, in that order; junction bases with no gene match: 5. The CDR3 has 15 amino acids. Per germline, CDR1 SGHTA and CDR2 FQGNSA. The full variable domain, its missing parts supplied by reference TRBV7-2 and TRBJ2-5, is GAGVSQSPSNKVTEKGKDVELRCDPISGHTALYWYRQSLGQGLEFLIYFQGNSAPDKSGLPSDRFSAERTGGSVSTLTIQRTQQEDSAVYLCASSLVTGGHETQYFGPGTRLLVL.

V usage is TRBV24-1 and J usage is TRBJ2-7; D might be TRBD1 (8 bases). Germline V gene data show CDR1 as KGHDR and CDR2 as SFDVKD. The CDR3 spans 13 residues. Trimming cost V 9 bases and J 6 bases, with 17 bases left between them. DNA for the CDR3: TGTGCCACCGGCGTACAGGGGGGGGCCGAGCAGTACTTC. It yields the protein CATGVQGGAEQYF.

This clonotype has only a few counts. The chain uses TRBV2 and TRBJ1-4; D possibly corresponds to TRBD1 (5 bases). The V end lost 7 bases, the J end lost 2 bases, and 14 bases lay between the germline ends. The CDR3 runs to 15 residues. CDR1 is SNHLY, CDR2 FYNNEI, per germline. This CDR3 is CASTPRGVTNEKLFF. For the CDR3, the DNA is TGTGCCAGCACCCCCCGGGGGGTGACTAATGAAAAACTGTTTTTT. The full variable domain, in which reference TRBV2 and TRBJ1-4 provide the parts outside the CDR3, is EPEVTQTPSHQVTQMGQEVILRCVPISNHLYFYWYRQILGQKVEFLVSFYNNEISEKSEIFDDQFSVERPDGSNFTLKIRSTKLEDSAMYFCASTPRGVTNEKLFFGSGTQLSVL.

This clonotype has just a few counts. This chain joins TRBV14 and TRBJ1-3; 7 bases fit TRBD1. CDR3 length equals 19 residues. Germline V gives CDR1 SGHDN, CDR2 FVKESK. Unmatched junction bases numbered 22, after V lost 9 bases and J lost 2 bases. This CDR3 reads CASPGPKFIDRETGNTIYF. The CDR3 DNA is TGTGCCAGTCCTGGTCCAAAGTTCATTGACAGGGAGACTGGAAACACCATATATTTT.

This clonotype showed up just a few times. The rearrangement uses TRBV6-6 and TRBJ1-1, with D hard to call. Per germline, CDR1 MNHNY and CDR2 SVGAGI (reference sequence). CDR3 length equals 11 residues. In nucleotides, the CDR3 is TGTGCGGGAGGGATGAACACTGAAGCTTTCTTT. It translates to CAGGMNTEAFF.

This clonotype was seen repeatedly, ten times or more. A junction boundary mismatches the germline segment, possibly from a read error. The chain couples TRBV7-7 to TRBJ1-2; D is undetermined. This CDR3 spans 12 amino acids. Germline V gene sequence: CDR1 SSHAT, CDR2 FNYEAQ (reference sequence). For the CDR3, the DNA is TGTGCTAGCAGCTTAGCACCCAGGGGCTACACCTTC. Its protein product is CASSLAPRGYTF.

The gene calls are TRBV7-9 and TRBJ2-7, with D possibly being TRBD1 or TRBD2 (5 bases each). The CDR3 runs 13 residues. Germline-derived CDR1 and CDR2 are SEHNR and FQNEAQ (reference sequence). The ends were cut back, 1 base at V and 11 bases at J, with 15 bases in the middle. The CDR3 region is CASSLESDTGKYF. For the CDR3, the DNA is TGTGCCAGCAGCTTAGAATCGGACACCGGGAAGTACTTC.

This clonotype was counted between two and nine times. The genes are TRBV9 and TRBJ1-1; D not resolved. From germline, CDR1 is SGDLS and CDR2 YYNGEE. V lost 10 bases and J 0 bases, leaving 19 bases between the germline ends. The CDR3 is made up of 15 amino acids. CDR3 residues: CAWIGGRIMNTEAFF. The CDR3 bases are TGTGCCTGGATAGGTGGGCGGATCATGAACACTGAAGCTTTCTTT.

The V gene is TRBV20-1, the J gene TRBJ2-7, with 16 bases identical to TRBD2. This CDR3 is built from 17 residues. The V segment lost 6 bases and the J segment 4 bases; nucleotides outside the gene matches: 12. CDR1 DFQATT and CDR2 SNEGSKA come from the germline V gene (reference sequence). The CDR3 nucleotides are TGCAGTGCGACGGGACTAGCGGGAGGGCCCATCAGTTACGAGCAGTACTTC. As protein: CSATGLAGGPISYEQYF.

This clonotype was recorded at least ten times. This chain uses TRBV15 with TRBJ2-7; tentative D call: TRBD2 (6 bases). Per germline, CDR1 LNHNV and CDR2 YYDKDF (reference sequence). The length of the CDR3 is 15 residues. V dropped 3 bases and J dropped 3 bases, with 15 bases sitting between them. CDR3 coding DNA: TGTGCCACCAGCAGTAACCAGGGAGGAGGCTACGAGCAGTACTTC. This encodes CATSSNQGGGYEQYF.

V usage is TRBV12-3 or TRBV12-4 and J usage is TRBJ1-5, with no clear D. The length of the CDR3 is 14 residues. Trimming took off 4 bases at V and 4 bases at J, with 11 bases between the two ends. The CDR3: CASSSREVNQPQHF. The CDR3 nucleotides are TGTGCCAGCAGTTCCCGGGAGGTTAATCAGCCCCAGCATTTT.

This clonotype was found many times. This chain connects TRBV15 to TRBJ1-6; the D is unclear. This CDR3 has 13 residues. V lost 0 bases, J lost 8 bases, and 5 bases lay in between. The V gene's germline CDR1 is LNHNV and CDR2 YYDKDF (reference sequence). The CDR3 sequence is CATSRDRDSPLHF. CDR3 nucleotide sequence: TGTGCCACCAGCAGAGATCGGGATTCACCCCTCCACTTT.